The T cell receptor (beta chain) under discussion was sequenced for a study of cytomegalovirus exposure and HLA in healthy donors. Between the trimmed V and J ends, which lost 5 bases and 4 bases, there was a span of 19 bases. CDR3 length: 15 amino acids. Germline V gene lookup returns CDR1 SGHRS and CDR2 YFSETQ. The PCR used 60 Vbeta and 13 Jbeta primers. TCRdb's table, derived via immunoSEQ multiplex PCR, lists solely in-frame clones and lacks some. The data show about 110,000 clones, around 74% seen once. Sequencing was performed on PBMCs. This TCR derives from a woman in her 40s in good health and CMV-seropositive. J is TRBJ2-7 and V is TRBV5-1; D possibly corresponds to TRBD2 (6 bases). The CDR3 DNA reads as TGCGCCAGCAGTCCAGGACGGCGGGGATCTTACGAGCAGTACTTC. It specifies CASSPGRRGSYEQYF.